Listed here are 27 T cell receptor beta chains from one sample, sequenced in a study of shared clonotypes between healthy human individuals. Sequenced by immunoSEQ multiplex PCR; TCRdb stores in-frame clones only, minus some. The data show about 1 million clones, with around 78% seen just once and about 0.52% held by the top ten. What was sequenced was memory CD4+ T cells from PBMCs. Subset here: CD45RA-negative fraction. Receptor source: a man aged 18-30 years in good health. Some clones in this sample may be carry-over from other donors' samples.

The chain combines TRBV7-9 with TRBJ1-2; 12 bases agree with TRBD1. Trimming took 4 bases from V and 4 from J; bases not matched to a gene: 7. The CDR3 loop spans 16 amino acids. The V gene's germline CDR1 is SEHNR and CDR2 FQNEAQ (reference sequence). This chain's CDR3 is CASSYGTGGSGYGYTF. CDR3 coding DNA: TGTGCCAGCAGCTACGGGACAGGGGGCAGTGGCTATGGCTACACCTTC.

A note on this clone: Other nucleotide sequences from this sample produce the same CDR3. The chain uses TRBV11-2 and TRBJ2-3; 7 nucleotides align to TRBD2. Germline V gene data show CDR1 as SGHAT and CDR2 as FQNNGV. The CDR3 is 16 amino acids. V shed 1 base and J 0 bases; nucleotides not matched to a gene: 4. DNA for the CDR3: TGTGCCAGCAGCTTAGGGCTAGCGGCTAGCACAGATACGCAGTATTTT. Protein product: CASSLGLAASTDTQYF.

The V call is TRBV11-3, the J call TRBJ2-5; D is tentatively TRBD1 or TRBD2 (5 bases each). CDR3 length: 14 residues. Trimming shortened V by 6 bases and J by 5 bases, and 16 bases separated the two germline ends. CDR1 is SGHNT, CDR2 YENEEA, per germline. The CDR3 is CASSLGTGGETQYF. Here the CDR3 DNA reads TGTGCCAGCAGTCTGGGGACGGGTGGGGAGACCCAGTACTTC.

V and J are TRBV4-2 and TRBJ2-7; TRBD2 agrees at 7 bases. V shed 0 bases, J shed 7 bases, and the junction held 9 bases outside the gene matches. The CDR3 spans 15 residues. CDR1 is LGHNA and CDR2 is YNFKEQ in the germline V gene. The CDR3 DNA is TGTGCCAGCAGCCAAGATGTCGGGAGGCTTGGTGAGCAGTACTTC. Translating it yields CASSQDVGRLGEQYF.

This clone appeared a few times. This chain connects TRBV11-2 to TRBJ2-3, with TRBD2 matching 8 bases. CDR1 is SGHAT, CDR2 FQNNGV, per germline. The CDR3 spans 17 residues. V trimming: 0 bases; J trimming: 1 base; junction bases outside the gene matches: 6. CDR3 loop: CASSLDSPAGGTDTQYF. As DNA, the CDR3 is TGTGCCAGCAGCTTAGATTCACCAGCGGGAGGCACAGATACGCAGTATTTT.

The rearrangement uses TRBV7-9 and TRBJ2-3, with a weak D call TRBD2 (7 bases). The V end lost 11 bases, the J end lost 0 bases, and 15 bases lay between the germline ends. Germline V gene data show CDR1 as SEHNR and CDR2 as FQNEAQ (reference sequence). This CDR3 is built from 14 residues. As DNA, the CDR3 is TGTGCCGCCCACCGGGGGGCTAGCACAGATACGCAGTATTTT. Protein product: CAAHRGASTDTQYF.

Only a few counts were recorded for this clone. The rearrangement uses TRBV5-1 and TRBJ2-7; D not resolved. The CDR3 covers 12 residues. In germline, CDR1 is SGHRS, CDR2 YFSETQ. V shed 7 bases and J shed 4 bases, with 12 bases lying between them. This CDR3 reads CASGLFGYEQYF. DNA for the CDR3: TGCGCCAGCGGCCTTTTTGGGTACGAGCAGTACTTC.

J is TRBJ2-3 and V is TRBV7-2; TRBD1 matches at 8 bases. Germline V CDR1 and CDR2: SGHTA, FQGNSA. The CDR3 length is 15 residues. J was trimmed by 1 base and V by 2 bases; bases with no gene match: 2. The CDR3, as DNA: TGTGCCAGCAGCTTACAGGGACAGGGCACAGATACGCAGTATTTT. It specifies CASSLQGQGTDTQYF. The full variable domain, completed using reference TRBV7-2 and TRBJ2-3, is GAGVSQSPSNKVTEKGKDVELRCDPISGHTALYWYRQSLGQGLEFLIYFQGNSAPDKSGLPSDRFSAERTGGSVSTLTIQRTQQEDSAVYLCASSLQGQGTDTQYFGPGTRLTVL.

Details on this clone: This sample includes further DNA sequences coding for the same CDR3. The chain couples TRBV5-1 to TRBJ2-7, with 10 bases lining up with TRBD1. CDR3 length: 14 amino acids. V lost 4 bases and J lost 2; bases outside the gene matches: 3. The germline V gene encodes CDR1 SGHRS and CDR2 YFSETQ. The CDR3 loop is CASSHGQGAYEQYF. The CDR3 DNA reads TGCGCCAGCAGCCACGGACAGGGGGCCTACGAGCAGTACTTC.

This chain uses TRBV7-9 with TRBJ2-5; 7 bases are a match to TRBD1. Germline CDR1 SEHNR, CDR2 FQNEAQ (reference sequence). Losses at the gene ends were 2 bases for V and 1 base for J; bases not matched to a gene: 7. The CDR3 is 16 residues long. For the CDR3, the DNA is TGTGCCAGCAGCTTAACCCCGACAGGGCCCCAAGAGACCCAGTACTTC. Residues: CASSLTPTGPQETQYF.

The chain couples TRBV5-1 to TRBJ2-7, with D hard to call. The CDR3 consists of 13 residues. Looked up from germline, CDR1 is SGHRS and CDR2 is YFSETQ. V lost 1 base and J 1 base, leaving 6 bases between the germline ends. The CDR3 loop reads CASSLSESYEQYF. Written as DNA, the CDR3 is TGCGCCAGCAGCTTGTCTGAATCCTACGAGCAGTACTTC.

The genes are TRBV5-4 and TRBJ1-2; 7 bases agree with TRBD1. The germline gives CDR1 SGHNT, CDR2 YYREEE (reference sequence). This CDR3 has 14 amino acids. J lost 6 bases, V lost 1 base, and 6 bases had no gene match. The CDR3 spells CASSLSDREDGYTF. The CDR3 DNA reads TGTGCCAGCAGCTTGTCTGACAGGGAGGATGGCTACACCTTC. Supplemented by reference TRBV5-4 and TRBJ1-2, the full variable domain reads ETGVTQSPTHLIKTRGQQVTLRCSSQSGHNTVSWYQQALGQGPQFIFQYYREEENGRGNFPPRFSGLQFPNYSSELNVNALELDDSALYLCASSLSDREDGYTFGSGTRLTVV.

A single count supports this clone. This chain connects TRBV14 to TRBJ1-5; D unresolved. Germline CDR1 SGHDN, CDR2 FVKESK. V was trimmed by 6 bases and J by 3 bases, leaving 9 bases between them. The CDR3 loop spans 13 amino acids. CDR3 loop: CASSGGVNQPQHF. In DNA, the CDR3 is TGTGCCAGCAGTGGCGGGGTCAATCAGCCCCAGCATTTT.

The chain is built from TRBV4-1 and TRBJ2-2; 13 nucleotides match TRBD2. The CDR3 consists of 18 residues. Trimming cost V 4 bases and J 5 bases; bases outside gene matches: 10. Germline V gene lookup returns CDR1 MGHRA and CDR2 YSYEKL. In nucleotides, the CDR3 is TGCGCCAGCAGCCCCAGGACTAGCGGGAGATCCGGGACCGGGGAGCTGTTTTTT. It is translated as CASSPRTSGRSGTGELFF.

This clone was seen at least ten times. The chain's CDR3 is CASSTRGAGGRTEAFF. In nucleotides, the CDR3 is TGTGCCAGCAGCACAAGGGGGGCAGGGGGGAGGACTGAAGCTTTCTTT. V gene TRBV28 combines with J gene TRBJ1-1; TRBD1 matches at 7 bases. The CDR3 sequence is 16 residues long. Germline V gene lookup returns CDR1 MDHEN and CDR2 SYDVKM. The V segment lost 6 bases and the J segment 5 bases; nucleotides outside the gene matches: 15.

This clone was observed a single time. This chain uses TRBV4-3 with TRBJ1-1, with D possibly matching TRBD1 (6 bases). There are 13 residues in the CDR3. Germline CDR1 and CDR2: LGHNA and YSLEER. V was cut by 1 base and J by 11 bases, with 14 bases left in between. CDR3 amino acids: CASSQVYREAAFF. The DNA of the CDR3 is TGCGCCAGCAGCCAAGTCTACAGGGAGGCGGCTTTCTTT.

The rearrangement links TRBV5-1 to TRBJ1-1; D may be TRBD1 (5 bases). Looked up from germline, CDR1 is SGHRS and CDR2 is YFSETQ. With 4 bases removed from V and 0 bases from J, the gap between germline ends came to 19 bases. This CDR3 spans 17 amino acids. This chain's CDR3 is CASSLASRTRVNTEAFF. The CDR3 bases are TGCGCCAGCAGCCTGGCCTCTCGGACACGGGTGAACACTGAAGCTTTCTTT.

This clone was observed a few times. The chain recombines TRBV5-1 with TRBJ1-2; D is uncertain. Germline CDR1 is SGHRS and CDR2 is YFSETQ. This CDR3 has 15 residues. V lost 0 bases, J lost 7 bases, and 16 bases lay in between. In DNA, the CDR3 is TGCGCCAGCAGCTTGGGGGCGTCGCGCGAGGGTGGCTACACCTTC. This sequence encodes CASSLGASREGGYTF.

Many counts were recorded for this clone. The chain recombines TRBV28 with TRBJ2-7; TRBD1 is a possible D gene (5 bases). CDR1 MDHEN and CDR2 SYDVKM come from the germline V gene. The CDR3 consists of 15 residues. Trimming stripped 3 bases from V and 2 bases from J, with 14 bases between. The CDR3 is CASSLKGLPPYEQYF. The CDR3 DNA reads as TGTGCCAGCAGTTTGAAGGGGTTACCCCCCTACGAGCAGTACTTC.

The CDR3 nucleotides are TGTGCCAGTAGTAAGCCTAGCGGGAGTATCAATGAGCAGTTCTTC. The encoded protein is CASSKPSGSINEQFF. V and J are TRBV19 and TRBJ2-1; TRBD2 aligns across 10 bases. This CDR3 contains 15 residues. The V and J ends lost 4 bases and 6 bases, in that order; junction bases with no gene match: 6. In germline, CDR1 is LNHDA, CDR2 SQIVND (reference sequence).

The CDR3 region is CASSSYRGDTQYF. Here the CDR3 DNA reads TGTGCCAGCAGCTCTTACAGGGGAGATACGCAGTATTTT. J is TRBJ2-3 and V is TRBV11-2, with 7 bases lining up with TRBD1. The germline V gene has CDR1 SGHAT and CDR2 FQNNGV. This CDR3 has 13 amino acids. V was clipped by 4 bases and J by 5 bases; unmatched bases: 3.

The V and J genes are TRBV28 and TRBJ1-5, with D uncertain. There are 16 residues in the CDR3. CDR1 is MDHEN, CDR2 SYDVKM, per germline. The V end lost 6 bases, the J end lost 2 bases, and 17 bases lay between the germline ends. The CDR3 DNA sequence: TGTGCCAGCAGCCACGGACGCTGGGTGGGCAATCAGCCCCAGCATTTT. It is translated as CASSHGRWVGNQPQHF. The entire variable domain, with the rest obtained from reference TRBV28 and TRBJ1-5, is as follows: DVKVTQSSRYLVKRTGEKVFLECVQDMDHENMFWYRQDPGLGLRLIYFSYDVKMKEKGDIPEGYSVSREKKERFSLILESASTNQTSMYLCASSHGRWVGNQPQHFGDGTRLSIL.

For this clone: This could be a read error, since a much larger clone is one nucleotide away. The same CDR3 also results from other DNA sequences found in this sample. The rearrangement links TRBV18 to TRBJ1-5, with TRBD1 as a possible D gene (6 bases). CDR3 length equals 13 residues. Germline lookup yields CDR1 KGHSH and CDR2 LQKENI. Trimming removed 1 base from V and 6 bases from J, with 7 bases in between. DNA of the CDR3: TGTGCCAGCTCACCACAGGGGGGTCAGCCCCAGCATTTT. Its protein is CASSPQGGQPQHF.

The J gene is TRBJ2-1, the V gene TRBV13, with TRBD2 identical over 9 bases. V dropped 4 bases and J dropped 6; count of bases not matched to a gene: 16. This CDR3 comprises 18 residues. Germline lookup yields CDR1 PRHDT and CDR2 FYEKMQ (reference sequence). The CDR3 is CASSSGSPFAGGRNEQFF. The CDR3 DNA follows: TGTGCCAGCAGCTCGGGTTCGCCGTTTGCGGGAGGGCGCAATGAGCAGTTCTTC. The full variable domain, with the rest looked up from reference TRBV13 and TRBJ2-1, is AAGVIQSPRHLIKEKRETATLKCYPIPRHDTVYWYQQGPGQDPQFLISFYEKMQSDKGSIPDRFSAQQFSDYHSELNMSSLELGDSALYFCASSSGSPFAGGRNEQFFGPGTRLTVL.

The chain recombines TRBV5-6 with TRBJ2-1; 8 nucleotides line up with TRBD1. J gave up 8 bases and V 4 bases, and 11 bases lay outside the gene matches. The CDR3 contains 15 residues. Per germline, CDR1 SGHDT and CDR2 YYEEEE. The CDR3 sequence is CASSPNRGTSDEQFF. The CDR3 DNA is TGTGCCAGCAGCCCGAACAGGGGGACGTCGGATGAGCAGTTCTTC.

The chain employs TRBV7-9 and TRBJ2-5; D uncertain. This CDR3 spans 14 amino acids. Looked up from germline, CDR1 is SEHNR and CDR2 is FQNEAQ (reference sequence). The V and J ends lost 5 bases and 5 bases respectively, with 15 bases between them. The CDR3 reads CASSKTASRETQYF. DNA of the CDR3: TGTGCCAGCAGCAAAACCGCTTCTCGGGAGACCCAGTACTTC.

The chain recombines TRBV28 with TRBJ2-7, with D possibly called TRBD1 or TRBD2 (5 bases each). Germline CDR1 reads MDHEN; CDR2 reads SYDVKM. Trimming took 5 bases from V and 0 from J, leaving 17 bases between them. This CDR3 has 16 residues. CDR3 sequence: CASSALGTSSSYEQYF. CDR3 DNA: TGTGCCAGCAGTGCCTTAGGGACCAGTTCCTCCTACGAGCAGTACTTC.